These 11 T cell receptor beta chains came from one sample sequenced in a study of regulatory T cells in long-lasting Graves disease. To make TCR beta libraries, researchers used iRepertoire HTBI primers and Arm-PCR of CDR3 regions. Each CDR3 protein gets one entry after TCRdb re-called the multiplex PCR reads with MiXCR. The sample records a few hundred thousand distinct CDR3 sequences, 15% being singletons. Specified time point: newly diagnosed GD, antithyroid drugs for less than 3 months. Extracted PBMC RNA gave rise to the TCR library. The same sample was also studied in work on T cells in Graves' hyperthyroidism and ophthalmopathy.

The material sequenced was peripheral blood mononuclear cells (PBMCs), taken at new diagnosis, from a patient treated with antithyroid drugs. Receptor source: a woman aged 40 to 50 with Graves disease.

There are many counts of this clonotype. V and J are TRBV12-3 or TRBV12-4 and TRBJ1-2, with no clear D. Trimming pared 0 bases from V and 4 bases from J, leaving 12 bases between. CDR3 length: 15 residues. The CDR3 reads CASSLAPGGLYGYTF. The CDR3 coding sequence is TGTGCCAGCAGTTTAGCTCCAGGAGGGCTCTATGGCTACACCTTC.

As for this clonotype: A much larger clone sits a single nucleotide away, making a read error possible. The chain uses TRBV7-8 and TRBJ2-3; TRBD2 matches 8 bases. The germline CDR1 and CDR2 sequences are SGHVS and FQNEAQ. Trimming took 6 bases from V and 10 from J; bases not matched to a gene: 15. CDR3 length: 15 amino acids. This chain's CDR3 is CASSLLAVQVRAQYF. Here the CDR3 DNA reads TGTGCCAGCAGTCTACTAGCGGTGCAGGTGAGGGCGCAGTATTTT.

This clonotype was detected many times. The CDR3: CASSPGLGGWSYEQYF. The CDR3 nucleotides read TGTGCCAGCAGTCCCGGACTCGGGGGCTGGTCCTACGAGCAGTACTTC. The chain couples TRBV12-3 or TRBV12-4 to TRBJ2-7; the D gene could be TRBD1 or TRBD2 (6 bases each). The CDR3 loop spans 16 amino acids. The V gene lost 5 bases and the J gene lost 1 base, with 18 bases spanning the gap.

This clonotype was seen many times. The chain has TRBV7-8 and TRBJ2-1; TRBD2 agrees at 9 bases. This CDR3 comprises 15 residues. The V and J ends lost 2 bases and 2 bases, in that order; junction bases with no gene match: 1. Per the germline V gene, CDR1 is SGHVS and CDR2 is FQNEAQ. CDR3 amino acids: CASSLLAGTYNEQFF. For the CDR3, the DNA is TGTGCCAGCAGCTTACTAGCGGGAACCTACAATGAGCAGTTCTTC. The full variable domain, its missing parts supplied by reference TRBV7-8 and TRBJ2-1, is GAGVSQSPRYKVAKRGQDVALRCDPISGHVSLFWYQQALGQGPEFLTYFQNEAQLDKSGLPSDRFFAERPEGSVSTLKIQRTQQEDSAVYLCASSLLAGTYNEQFFGPGTRLTVL.

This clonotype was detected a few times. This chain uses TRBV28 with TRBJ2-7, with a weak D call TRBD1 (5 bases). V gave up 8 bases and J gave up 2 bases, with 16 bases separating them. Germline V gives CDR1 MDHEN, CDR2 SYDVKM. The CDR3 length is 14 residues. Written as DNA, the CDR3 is TGTGCCAGCCGGGTCCAACAGGCCACCTACGAGCAGTACTTC. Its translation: CASRVQQATYEQYF.

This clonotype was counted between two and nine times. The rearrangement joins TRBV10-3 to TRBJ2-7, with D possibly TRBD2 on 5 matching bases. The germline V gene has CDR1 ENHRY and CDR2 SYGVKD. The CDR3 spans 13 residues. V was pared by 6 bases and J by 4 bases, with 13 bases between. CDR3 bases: TGTGCCATCAGACCAGCGGATCAGTACGAGCAGTACTTC. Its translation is CAIRPADQYEQYF.

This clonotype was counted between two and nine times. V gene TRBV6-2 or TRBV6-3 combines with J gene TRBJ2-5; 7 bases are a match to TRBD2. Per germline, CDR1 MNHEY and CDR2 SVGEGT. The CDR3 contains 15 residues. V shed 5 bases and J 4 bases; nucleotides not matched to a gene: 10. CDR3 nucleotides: TGTGCCAGCAGTGTCGAGACTAGCTTACGAGAGACCCAGTACTTC. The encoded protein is CASSVETSLRETQYF.

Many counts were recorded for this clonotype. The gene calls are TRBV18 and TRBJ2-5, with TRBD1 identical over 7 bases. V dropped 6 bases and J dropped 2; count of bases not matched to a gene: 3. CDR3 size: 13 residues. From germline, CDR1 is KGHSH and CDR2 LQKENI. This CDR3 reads CASSGTDQETQYF. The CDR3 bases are TGTGCCAGCTCGGGGACAGATCAAGAGACCCAGTACTTC. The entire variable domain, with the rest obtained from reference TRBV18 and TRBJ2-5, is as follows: NAGVMQNPRHLVRRRGQEARLRCSPMKGHSHVYWYRQLPEEGLKFMVYLQKENIIDESGMPKERFSAEFPKEGPSILRIQQVVRGDSAAYFCASSGTDQETQYFGPGTRLLVL.

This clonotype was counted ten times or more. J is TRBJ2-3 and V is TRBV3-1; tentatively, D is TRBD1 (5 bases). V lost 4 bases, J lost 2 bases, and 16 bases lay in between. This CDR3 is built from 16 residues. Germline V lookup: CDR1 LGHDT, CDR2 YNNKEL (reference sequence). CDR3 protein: CASSPGNRGLTDTQYF. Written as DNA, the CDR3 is TGTGCCAGCAGCCCAGGGAATAGGGGCCTCACAGATACGCAGTATTTT.

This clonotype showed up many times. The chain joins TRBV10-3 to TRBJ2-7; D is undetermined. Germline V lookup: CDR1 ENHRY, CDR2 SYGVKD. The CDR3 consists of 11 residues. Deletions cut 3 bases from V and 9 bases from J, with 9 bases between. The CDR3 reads CAISDPPGQYF. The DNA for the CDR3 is TGTGCCATCAGTGATCCCCCCGGGCAGTACTTC.

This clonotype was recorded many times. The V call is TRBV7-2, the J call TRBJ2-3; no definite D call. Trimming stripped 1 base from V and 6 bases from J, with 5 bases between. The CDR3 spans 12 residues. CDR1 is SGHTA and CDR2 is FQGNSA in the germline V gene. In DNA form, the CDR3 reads TGTGCCAGCAGCTTAGTTCCTGATACGCAGTATTTT. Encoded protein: CASSLVPDTQYF.